The rows below give T cell receptor beta chains drawn from one sample of a study of PD-L1 blockade in urothelial cancer. The data were produced by immunoSEQ multiplex PCR, yet TCRdb's version contains in-frame clones alone and is incomplete. The data hold approximately 50,000 clones, with 85% to 90% observed a single time. Here the sequenced sample was PBMCs, taken around atezolizumab (anti-PD-L1) treatment. These receptor sequences come from a man between 60 and 75 years old with urothelial cancer. CDR3s include the opening cysteine and the closing phenylalanine or tryptophan. Each record gives: J gene, clone size, D gene, V gene, CDR3 DNA, CDR3 protein. D genes are given only for firm matches. Some rows mark clone size as missing; the rest say once, few, many or name a class of expanded clone.

TRBJ2-6	NA	TRBD1	TRBV10-3	TGTGCCATCCTCGGCCAGGGGGCTGGAGGGGCCAACGTCCTGACTTTC	CAILGQGAGGANVLTF
TRBJ2-3	NA	NA	TRBV6-6	TGTGCCAGCAGTAGACTGAGCACAGATACGCAGTATTTT	CASSRLSTDTQYF
TRBJ2-2	NA	NA	TRBV19	TGTGCCAGTAGTATCACCTTTGGCGGAGGGAGTAACACCGGGGAGCTGTTTTTT	CASSITFGGGSNTGELFF
TRBJ2-5	NA	TRBD2	TRBV5-4	TGTGCCAGCAGCCGGGGACTAGCGACTCAAGAGACCCAGTACTTC	CASSRGLATQETQYF
TRBJ2-3	NA	TRBD1	TRBV18	TGTGCCAGCTCACCGAGCGAGCCGGGACAGGGGAACACAGATACGCAGTATTTT	CASSPSEPGQGNTDTQYF
TRBJ2-7	NA	TRBD1	TRBV2	TGTGCCAGCATCAGGGACAGGGGGCGCGGTGCGTACTTC	CASIRDRGRGAYF
TRBJ1-1	NA	TRBD1	TRBV10-2	TGCGCCAGCAGTCCTACAGGGGCCACTGAAGCTTTCTTT	CASSPTGATEAFF
TRBJ2-1	NA	NA	TRBV6-1	TGTGCCAGCAGTGACACTCGGGTTGGGGAGCAGTTCTTC	CASSDTRVGEQFF
TRBJ1-2	NA	TRBD1	TRBV6-5	TGTGCCAGCAGTTCGGGACAGAATTCCTATGGCTACACCTTC	CASSSGQNSYGYTF
TRBJ1-6	NA	NA	TRBV10-3	TGTGCCATCCGCGAGAGGGGGGGCGCCAATTCACCCCTCCACTTT	CAIRERGGANSPLHF
TRBJ2-1	NA	TRBD2	TRBV6-4	TGTGCCAGCAGCCAATACCATAGCGGGGGGGCCTACAATGAGCAGTTCTTC	CASSQYHSGGAYNEQFF
TRBJ2-7	NA	TRBD2	TRBV10-3	TGTGCCATCAGTTTTTCCCAGGGGCTAGCGGGAGTGTACGAGCAGTACTTC	CAISFSQGLAGVYEQYF
TRBJ2-1	few	NA	TRBV19	TGTGCCAGTAGCGGCGCTAGGTACAATGAGCAGTTCTTC	CASSGARYNEQFF
TRBJ2-3	NA	NA	TRBV27	TGTGCCACCCAGAGTTGGACAGAAATAGATACGCAGTATTTT	CATQSWTEIDTQYF
TRBJ1-2	NA	NA	TRBV6-5	TGTGCCAGCAGTTACACCCAGGGCTATGGCTACACCTTC	CASSYTQGYGYTF
TRBJ2-5	NA	NA	TRBV30	TGTGCCTGGAGTGTAAAAAGGGGTCAAGAGACCCAGTACTTC	CAWSVKRGQETQYF
TRBJ2-7	NA	TRBD1	TRBV6-1	TGTGCCAGCACTCGGACAGGGTTTGTTTACGAGCAGTACTTC	CASTRTGFVYEQYF
TRBJ1-2	NA	TRBD1	TRBV2	TGTGCCAGCATCGCGGACAGGGGGGCTGGCTACACCTTC	CASIADRGAGYTF
TRBJ2-1	NA	TRBD2	TRBV19	TGTGCCAGTAGTACGGGGGGACTAGCGGCAAACAATGAGCAGTTCTTC	CASSTGGLAANNEQFF
TRBJ2-3	NA	NA	TRBV2	TGTGCCAGCAGAGGCCCCGGGCGGGGGCCTAGCACAGATACGCAGTATTTT	CASRGPGRGPSTDTQYF
TRBJ1-2	once	TRBD1	TRBV18	TGTGCCAGCTCACCCCTTTTACTGACAGGGGAATATGGCTACACCTTC	CASSPLLLTGEYGYTF
TRBJ1-5	NA	NA	TRBV7-2	TGTGCCAGCAGCTTAGAAATCGATCAGCCCCAGCATTTT	CASSLEIDQPQHF
TRBJ2-1	once	TRBD2	TRBV5-1	TGCGCCAGCAGCTTGGTATCTAGCGGGATCATCAATGAGCAGTTCTTC	CASSLVSSGIINEQFF
TRBJ1-2	NA	NA	TRBV7-8	TGTGCCAGCAGCTTACGGGAGGGCTATGGCTACACCTTC	CASSLREGYGYTF
TRBJ2-5	NA	NA	TRBV9	TGTGCCAGCAGCGTAGGGTGGGAGAGGGCTGAGACCCAGTACTTC	CASSVGWERAETQYF
TRBJ1-6	NA	NA	TRBV21-1	TGTGCCAGCAGCAAGAAACTGGCGGCAGCAACATCCTATAATTCACCCCTCCACTTT	CASSKKLAAATSYNSPLHF
TRBJ2-5	NA	TRBD1	TRBV5-1	TGCGCCAGCAGCTTGAATCCTCCGGGACAGAGACAAGAGACCCAGTACTTC	CASSLNPPGQRQETQYF
TRBJ1-6	NA	NA	TRBV15	TGTGCCACCAGCAGAGATAGGCGGGGGATGTCACCCCTCCACTTT	CATSRDRRGMSPLHF
TRBJ2-1	NA	NA	TRBV6-6	TGTGCCAGCAGCCTCGGTTACAATGAGCAGTTCTTC	CASSLGYNEQFF
TRBJ1-2	NA	NA	TRBV21-1	TGTGCCAGCAGCTTACAGGGTAATGACTATGGCTACACCTTC	CASSLQGNDYGYTF
TRBJ1-3	NA	TRBD1	TRBV4-3	TGCGCCAGCAGCCTTCAGGCCGACAGGGTGACTGGAAACACCATATATTTT	CASSLQADRVTGNTIYF
TRBJ1-1	once	NA	TRBV19	TGTGCCAGTAGTACCAGGGCCGACCCTGAAGCTTTCTTT	CASSTRADPEAFF
TRBJ2-5	NA	TRBD2	TRBV5-1	TGCGCCAGCAGCTTGGTCCCTAGCGGGGGGGCCCCTTGGGAGACCCAGTACTTC	CASSLVPSGGAPWETQYF
TRBJ2-1	NA	NA	TRBV7-2	TGTGCCAGCAGCTTACAGGGCGTTAATGAGCAGTTCTTC	CASSLQGVNEQFF
TRBJ2-1	NA	NA	TRBV5-1	TGCGCCAGCAGCTTAACAGAGAGAGAGCAGTTCTTC	CASSLTEREQFF
TRBJ2-7	NA	TRBD2	TRBV5-4	TGTGCCAGCAGCTCCAGGACTAGCGGATACGAGCAGTACTTC	CASSSRTSGYEQYF
TRBJ2-2	NA	TRBD2	TRBV7-9	TGTGCCAGCACCGAGACTAGCGGGGTAACTTCCGGGGAGCTGTTTTTT	CASTETSGVTSGELFF
TRBJ1-2	few	NA	TRBV4-1	TGCGCCAGCAGCCAAGTGCCGGCAGGGCTTGATGGCTACACCTTC	CASSQVPAGLDGYTF
TRBJ1-4	NA	NA	TRBV6-5	TGTGCCAGCAGTTACTCGGGGAGAAGGGATGAAAAACTGTTTTTT	CASSYSGRRDEKLFF
TRBJ2-3	NA	TRBD2	TRBV14	TGTGCCAGCAGCCACGGGATCTCGGCGGGGGCAGATACGCAGTATTTT	CASSHGISAGADTQYF
TRBJ2-5	NA	TRBD1	TRBV7-9	TGTGCCAGCAGCTGGGACAGTGGGGGAGAGACCCAGTACTTC	CASSWDSGGETQYF
TRBJ2-5	NA	TRBD2	TRBV5-1	TGCGCCAGCAGCTTTAGCGGGGGGCCAGGAGAGACCCAGTACTTC	CASSFSGGPGETQYF
TRBJ2-7	NA	NA	TRBV6-5	TGTGCCGCGAGGCGCCAAAACTCCTACGAGCAGTACTTC	CAARRQNSYEQYF
TRBJ2-7	NA	TRBD2	TRBV5-1	TGCGCCAGCAACCGGGACGGGACTAGGAATTCCGAGCAGTACTTC	CASNRDGTRNSEQYF
TRBJ2-3	NA	NA	TRBV5-5	TGTGCCAGCAGCGGATCGAGGGCTACGCAGTATTTT	CASSGSRATQYF
TRBJ2-5	NA	TRBD1	TRBV7-7	TGTGCCAGCAGCCCCGGGACAGGAAAAGAGACCCAGTACTTC	CASSPGTGKETQYF
TRBJ1-2	NA	TRBD1	TRBV6-4	TGTGCCAGCAGCGCTCACGGACAGGGGAACTATGGCTACACCTTC	CASSAHGQGNYGYTF
TRBJ2-3	NA	TRBD1	TRBV9	TGTGCCAGCAGCGTAGAGGACAGGGGGGGGGATACGCAGTATTTT	CASSVEDRGGDTQYF
TRBJ2-7	few	NA	TRBV23-1	TGCGCCAGCGGGCCAGGGCGGCAGTACGAGCAGTACTTC	CASGPGRQYEQYF
TRBJ2-7	NA	NA	TRBV28	TGTGCCAGCACCCAAGCCCGGGGCTACGAGCAGTACTTC	CASTQARGYEQYF
TRBJ1-2	NA	NA	TRBV30	TGTGCCTGGAGTATACGGTATGGCTACACCTTC	CAWSIRYGYTF
TRBJ1-1	NA	NA	TRBV18	TGTGCCAGCTCACCACAAGGGACAATGAACACTGAAGCTTTCTTT	CASSPQGTMNTEAFF
TRBJ2-3	NA	NA	TRBV5-4	TGTGCCAGCAGTGTTTATAGGACAGCTAGCACAGATACGCAGTATTTT	CASSVYRTASTDTQYF
TRBJ1-2	NA	TRBD1	TRBV6-5	TGTGCCAGCAGTTACTCGAGACAGGGTGGCTATGGCTACACCTTC	CASSYSRQGGYGYTF
TRBJ1-1	NA	NA	TRBV5-6	TGTGCCAGCAGCTTGGAGAGTCGGGTGAACACTGAAGCTTTCTTT	CASSLESRVNTEAFF
TRBJ2-7	NA	NA	TRBV11-2	TGTGCCAGCAGCTTAGACAGAGAGCAGTACTTC	CASSLDREQYF
TRBJ1-1	NA	NA	TRBV7-2	TGTGCCAGCAGTTTACCCAGGGTGACTGAAGCTTTCTTT	CASSLPRVTEAFF
TRBJ1-2	once	TRBD1	TRBV5-1	TGCGCCAGCAGCTTGACAGGGGGTAGGAATGGCTACACCTTC	CASSLTGGRNGYTF
TRBJ1-1	NA	NA	TRBV19	TGTGCCAGTAGTATAGATCGGCAGGTCAACACTGAAGCTTTCTTT	CASSIDRQVNTEAFF